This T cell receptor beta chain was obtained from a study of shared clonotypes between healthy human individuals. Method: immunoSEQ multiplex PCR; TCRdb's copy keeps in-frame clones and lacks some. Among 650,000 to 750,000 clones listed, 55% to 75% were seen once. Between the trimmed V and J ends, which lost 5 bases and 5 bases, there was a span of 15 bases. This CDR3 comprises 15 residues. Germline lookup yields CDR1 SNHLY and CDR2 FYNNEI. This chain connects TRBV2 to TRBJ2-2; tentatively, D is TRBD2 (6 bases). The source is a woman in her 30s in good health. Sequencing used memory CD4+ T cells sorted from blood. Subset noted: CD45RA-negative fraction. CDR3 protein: CASSYGSQGTGELFF. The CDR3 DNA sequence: TGTGCCAGCAGTTACGGGAGTCAGGGAACCGGGGAGCTGTTTTTT. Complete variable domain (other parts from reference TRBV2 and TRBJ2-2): EPEVTQTPSHQVTQMGQEVILRCVPISNHLYFYWYRQILGQKVEFLVSFYNNEISEKSEIFDDQFSVERPDGSNFTLKIRSTKLEDSAMYFCASSYGSQGTGELFFGEGSRLTVL.